This TCR beta chain was sequenced during a study of T cell responses to AZD1222 COVID-19 vaccine. Using immunoSEQ multiplex PCR, the repertoire was profiled, and TCRdb retains in-frame clones only, with some absent. This repertoire shows 130,000 or so clones, around 83% found once; its top ten account for roughly 12%. Study observations and caveats: Epitopes outside B.1.351 and B.1.1.7 mutated regions reportedly drew nearly half of spike TCRs. Spike regions recognized by vaccine-associated CD4 TCRs spanned the protein, led by 160-218 and 743-854. Donors were chiefly white British, with a greater number of females, and clonal diversity was perhaps underestimated.

As concerns this clone: The antigen remains undetermined.

The CDR3 covers 15 residues. The germline gives CDR1 MNHEY, CDR2 SMNVEV (reference sequence). The trim removed 1 base at V and 7 bases at J, leaving 6 bases unmatched. The rearrangement joins TRBV27 to TRBJ1-3; 8 bases are a match to TRBD1. This clonotype was sampled from an adult in good health. Sample: peripheral blood, taken on day 0 of AZD1222 vaccination. This CDR3 is CASSLYGQGENTIYF. The CDR3 coding sequence is TGTGCCAGCAGTTTATACGGACAGGGCGAGAACACCATATATTTT.